This T cell receptor (beta chain) was identified during a study of patients and donors after allogeneic stem cell transplantation. CDR3 size: 14 residues. Germline CDR1 is ENHRY and CDR2 is SYGVKD. Trimming took 3 bases from V and 0 from J, leaving 7 bases between them. This clonotype has a handful of counts. TCRdb called the RT-PCR reads again in MiXCR, with one record for every CDR3 protein. The sample shows 920,000 or so distinct CDR3 sequences, roughly 18% of them seen only once. The sequenced sample consisted of blood, either unsorted or a sorted T cell fraction (not recorded which). This clonotype originated in a human donor who was either an allogeneic HSCT recipient or a stem cell or donor lymphocyte infusion donor (not recorded which). It is not recorded whose cells these are; they may come from a transplant donor. The chain is built from TRBV10-3 and TRBJ2-3; a weak D match, TRBD2 (6 bases). The CDR3 coding sequence is TGTGCCATCAGTGATGGGGGGAGCACAGATACGCAGTATTTT. This translates into CAISDGGSTDTQYF.